The rows below give T cell receptor beta chains drawn from one sample of a study of T-cell memory formation after mild COVID-19. TCRdb fed the 5' RACE reads into MiXCR, producing one record per CDR3 protein. This sample has 300,000 to 350,000 distinct CDR3 sequences, with around 15% found just once. The sequenced material came from PBMCs or a T cell subset sorted from them (not recorded which). Receptors were obtained from a man aged 18 to 30 who had mild COVID-19 (a few samples of this study predate the infection). Cell type and time point are not known. Each CDR3 is given with its conserved first and last residue.

CDR3 length	V gene	J gene	CDR3 protein
16	TRBV7-3	TRBJ2-1	CASSFHPRRGGSEQFF
15	TRBV5-1	TRBJ1-4	CASSRQGETNEKLFF
15	TRBV10-3	TRBJ1-6	CAISESRQNNPPLHF
15	TRBV7-9	TRBJ1-3	CASRPEGSSGNTIYF
13	TRBV27	TRBJ2-1	CASSFSFYNEQFF
14	TRBV12-3/TRBV12-4	TRBJ2-1	CASSYLDSDNEQFF
16	TRBV6-6	TRBJ2-2	CASSLRKGLNTGELFF
15	TRBV6-1	TRBJ1-3	CASSEGVFPGNTIYF
15	TRBV4-3	TRBJ2-5	CASSRLAGSGQTQYF
14	TRBV10-3	TRBJ2-3	CATDPGQGPDTQYF
17	TRBV7-9	TRBJ1-5	CASSLGTGTGSNQPQHF
12	TRBV6-5	TRBJ2-4	CAIADRGGIQYF
15	TRBV28	TRBJ2-5	CASSSRGRGQETQYF
16	TRBV3-1	TRBJ2-3	CASSQEWGTGPDTQYF
15	TRBV12-3/TRBV12-4	TRBJ2-3	CASSFGGYGADTQYF
15	TRBV7-2	TRBJ1-1	CASSPSGAGGTEAFF
15	TRBV12-3/TRBV12-4	TRBJ1-1	CASRKQGGLNTEAFF
13	TRBV9	TRBJ2-3	CASSAEWADTQYF
14	TRBV5-6	TRBJ2-1	CASSPRGTYNEQFF
13	TRBV15	TRBJ2-7	CATSRTGLVEQYF
14	TRBV5-6	TRBJ2-5	CASSPGQFPETQYF
13	TRBV7-9	TRBJ2-7	CASTLDGPYEQYF
14	TRBV27	TRBJ2-2	CASRIRVNTGELFF
14	TRBV7-9	TRBJ2-7	CASREAGADYEQYF
14	TRBV6-2/TRBV6-3	TRBJ1-5	CASSYQYSNQPQHF
15	TRBV7-2	TRBJ2-3	CASSSRAGSGDTQYF
13	TRBV7-2	TRBJ2-5	CASNSRGAETQYF
13	TRBV29-1	TRBJ2-5	CSVESGGAETQYF
14	TRBV18	TRBJ1-1	CASSHSQMNTEAFF
17	TRBV3-1	TRBJ2-2	CASSRSDYQANTGELFF
14	TRBV13	TRBJ2-3	CASSLDRVSDTQYF
14	TRBV6-2/TRBV6-3	TRBJ1-6	CASRYREGNSPLHF
19	TRBV7-8	TRBJ2-6	CASWTSGARVVSGANVLTF
16	TRBV7-9	TRBJ1-3	CASSSSRGASGNTIYF
14	TRBV20-1	TRBJ1-4	CSAGTHGAMKKLFF
15	TRBV20-1	TRBJ2-3	CSATSNRFSSDTQYF
15	TRBV6-6	TRBJ1-1	CASSYSLLGSTEAFF
14	TRBV5-1	TRBJ1-5	CASSPTPEAQSQHF
15	TRBV5-1	TRBJ2-1	CASSLAPRGPPEQFF